This T cell receptor beta chain is from a study of T cell responses to AZD1222 COVID-19 vaccine. Study-wide results and limits: Reportedly, nearly half the spike-specific TCRs target unmutated variant regions.

The CDR3 contains 14 residues. Germline V gene lookup returns CDR1 SGHTA and CDR2 FQGNSA. Losses at the gene ends were 10 bases for V and 2 bases for J; bases not matched to a gene: 8. Here immunoSEQ multiplex PCR was the method, and the copy in TCRdb shows in-frame clones only, minus some. This sample yields about 110,000 clones, of which over 85% are seen a single time; roughly 2.7% belongs to the top ten. Recipients boosted at about 4 weeks or about 12 weeks are pooled. A word on this clone: What it binds is unknown.

The clonotype originates from an adult who received the AZD1222 COVID-19 vaccine. The source was peripheral blood, collected 28 days after the second AZD1222 dose. The rearrangement links TRBV7-2 to TRBJ1-3, with 7 bases that match TRBD1. CDR3 in amino acids: CATGGGFPGNTIYF. The CDR3 coding sequence is TGTGCCACCGGAGGGGGCTTCCCTGGAAACACCATATATTTT.